This T cell receptor (beta chain) derives from a study of cytomegalovirus exposure and HLA in healthy donors. As for this clone: Its antigen remains unknown.

The PCR had 60 Vbeta and 13 Jbeta primers. The data were produced by immunoSEQ multiplex PCR, yet TCRdb's version contains in-frame clones alone and is incomplete. The data hold under 200,000 clones, with roughly four fifths observed a single time. Despite likely unrecorded immune exposures, the donors were nominally healthy at the time of sampling. Findings and caveats of the study: In a later analysis, most CMV-associated TCR beta chains appeared HLA-restricted. Earlier analysis yielded a pattern in which most TCR beta V segments were productive about 90% or about 30% of the time.

The CDR3 is 12 amino acids. Germline assignment: CDR1 GTSNPN and CDR2 SVGIG (reference sequence). The V and J ends lost 5 bases and 4 bases respectively, with 10 bases between them. This receptor was identified in a female donor in good health and CMV-seronegative. Sequences were obtained from PBMCs. This chain connects TRBV30 to TRBJ2-3; possibly TRBD2 for D (6 bases). The CDR3 DNA follows: TGTGCCTGGCGAGCGGGTCCAGATACGCAGTATTTT. Residues: CAWRAGPDTQYF.